A selection of T cell receptor beta chains follows, all from one sample in a study of T-cell reconstitution after alpha-beta-depleted transplantation in children. TCRdb reanalysed the PCR reads using MiXCR and keeps one entry per CDR3 protein. This table holds hundreds of thousands of distinct CDR3 sequences, approximately 12% found once. The specimen comprised PBMCs, sampled from the stem cell graft. These receptors all come from a human donor who donated a stem cell graft to a child with Fanconi anemia. The CDR3 runs from the conserved cysteine through the conserved F or W. The D gene is left open where the match is weak. Clone size is not always given. Where it is, it says once, few, many or a class for expanded clones.

size | J | D | V | CDR3 | DNA
few | TRBJ1-1 | . | TRBV6-6 | CASSYTEAFF | TGTGCCAGCAGTTACACTGAAGCTTTCTTT
. | TRBJ2-3 | . | TRBV20-1 | CSARDRWGRRTDTQYF | TGCAGTGCTAGAGACAGATGGGGGCGTCGCACAGATACGCAGTATTTT
many | TRBJ2-1 | TRBD1 | TRBV5-1 | CASSSGQGMGNEQFF | TGCGCCAGCAGCTCGGGACAGGGGATGGGCAATGAGCAGTTCTTC
. | TRBJ2-6 | . | TRBV5-1 | CASRWQGEAGANVLTF | TGCGCCAGCAGGTGGCAGGGGGAGGCTGGGGCCAACGTCCTGACTTTC
few | TRBJ2-1 | TRBD1 | TRBV6-1 | CASAPTQGVHEQFF | TGTGCCAGCGCCCCTACACAGGGGGTACATGAGCAGTTCTTC
. | TRBJ2-3 | . | TRBV6-2/TRBV6-3 | CASSYPPSTWGSTDTQYF | TGTGCCAGCAGTTACCCGCCATCCACCTGGGGGAGCACAGATACGCAGTATTTT
many | TRBJ1-5 | . | TRBV5-5 | CASSSGSSVRQPQHF | TGTGCCAGCAGCTCCGGGTCCTCCGTAAGGCAGCCCCAGCATTTT
. | TRBJ2-3 | . | TRBV6-2/TRBV6-3 | CASRGRGQSTDTQYF | TGTGCCAGCAGGGGGAGGGGACAGAGCACAGATACGCAGTATTTT
many | TRBJ1-1 | . | TRBV12-3/TRBV12-4 | CASSSTRLSTEAFF | TGTGCCAGCAGTTCGACAAGACTTAGCACTGAAGCTTTCTTT
. | TRBJ2-7 | TRBD1 | TRBV3-1 | CASSQESNRGSYEQYF | TGTGCCAGCAGCCAAGAATCCAACAGGGGGTCCTACGAGCAGTACTTC
. | TRBJ2-5 | . | TRBV5-5 | CASSYRSLPKETQYF | TGTGCCAGCAGCTACCGATCCCTTCCGAAAGAGACCCAGTACTTC
many | TRBJ2-3 | . | TRBV27 | CASPLSHPGGTDTQYF | TGTGCCAGCCCGTTAAGCCATCCGGGGGGCACAGATACGCAGTATTTT
few | TRBJ1-5 | . | TRBV12-3/TRBV12-4 | CASSLRGGGNQPQHF | TGTGCCAGCAGTTTACGGGGGGGAGGCAATCAGCCCCAGCATTTT
few | TRBJ2-1 | . | TRBV12-3/TRBV12-4 | CASSLGAGSWVNRENNEQFF | TGTGCCAGCAGTTTAGGAGCCGGGAGCTGGGTAAACAGGGAAAACAATGAGCAGTTCTTC
. | TRBJ2-7 | TRBD2 | TRBV7-9 | CASSLEGGGAYEQYF | TGTGCCAGCAGCTTAGAAGGCGGGGGGGCCTACGAGCAGTACTTC
. | TRBJ1-5 | . | TRBV6-4 | CASSILNRERNVNQPQHF | TGTGCCAGCAGTATCTTGAACCGGGAGAGAAACGTCAATCAGCCCCAGCATTTT
many | TRBJ2-2 | TRBD2 | TRBV5-1 | CASSEAGAENTGELFF | TGCGCCAGCAGTGAAGCGGGGGCCGAAAACACCGGGGAGCTGTTTTTT
few | TRBJ2-1 | . | TRBV5-1 | CASSHDSNEQFF | TGCGCCAGCAGCCATGACAGCAATGAGCAGTTCTTC
few | TRBJ2-7 | . | TRBV27 | CASSLSAGPLEQYF | TGTGCCAGCAGTTTATCGGCAGGGCCCCTTGAGCAGTACTTC
. | TRBJ2-2 | TRBD2 | TRBV27 | CASSFQAGEGTGELFF | TGTGCCAGCAGTTTTCAAGCGGGGGAGGGAACCGGGGAGCTGTTTTTT
. | TRBJ2-1 | TRBD1 | TRBV3-1 | CACSQGTGGGGEQFF | TGTGCCTGCAGCCAAGGGACAGGGGGAGGTGGTGAGCAGTTCTTC
. | TRBJ2-1 | . | TRBV29-1 | CSVEDATSNWSREQFF | TGCAGCGTTGAAGACGCAACTAGCAATTGGTCAAGGGAGCAGTTCTTC
. | TRBJ2-5 | . | TRBV11-2 | CASSPIPETQYF | TGTGCCAGCAGCCCGATCCCAGAGACCCAGTACTTC
few | TRBJ2-7 | TRBD1 | TRBV7-8 | CASSPDRGPYEQYF | TGTGCCAGCAGCCCCGACAGGGGACCATACGAGCAGTACTTC
few | TRBJ2-7 | . | TRBV7-8 | CASSQEVGRAYEQYF | TGTGCCAGCAGCCAAGAGGTAGGCAGAGCCTACGAGCAGTACTTC
many | TRBJ2-2 | . | TRBV3-1 | CASSQETLKPTANTGELFF | TGTGCCAGCAGCCAAGAGACACTTAAGCCTACCGCGAACACCGGGGAGCTGTTTTTT
. | TRBJ2-3 | TRBD2 | TRBV7-3 | CASSSEPGLAGGYTQYF | TGTGCCAGCAGCTCTGAGCCGGGGCTAGCGGGGGGTTATACGCAGTATTTT
. | TRBJ2-1 | . | TRBV2 | CASRGEGSEQFF | TGTGCCAGCAGGGGAGAGGGGAGTGAGCAGTTCTTC
many | TRBJ1-1 | TRBD1 | TRBV9 | CASSVGAGGMNTEAFF | TGTGCCAGCAGCGTAGGCGCAGGGGGTATGAACACTGAAGCTTTCTTT
. | TRBJ1-1 | . | TRBV5-1 | CASSSDSSGTEAFF | TGCGCCAGCAGCTCGGATTCGTCGGGGACTGAAGCTTTCTTT